This T cell receptor (beta chain) was sequenced during a study of blood T cell repertoires in COVID-19. For the study at large: From the United States, Italy and Spain came samples of acute and convalescent COVID-19. T cells, B-cell-depleted T cells, or PBMCs provided the cDNA or gDNA that served as material.

Profiling relied on immunoSEQ multiplex PCR, and the TCRdb table lists in-frame clones only, not all of them. The data contain about 200,000 clones, approximately 84% of them seen just once; the ten biggest clones take up 14% to 15%. Trimming at V came to 5 bases and at J to 3 bases, leaving 6 bases not matched to a gene. Per germline, CDR1 MNHEY and CDR2 SMNVEV (reference sequence). This CDR3 region has 15 residues. Cohort assignment relied on participant-reported clinical history. Sequenced: PBMCs or T cells enriched from blood (not recorded which). The chain recombines TRBV27 with TRBJ2-7; 11 nucleotides match TRBD2. The sequence was obtained from a man aged 40-49 years who had recovered from COVID-19. The chain's CDR3 is CASSQTSGKLYEQYF. CDR3 in DNA: TGTGCCAGCAGTCAGACTAGCGGGAAACTCTACGAGCAGTACTTC.